The 32 T cell receptor beta chains reported below all come from one sample, sequenced in a study of metastatic and nonmetastatic thyroid tumors. Before thyroid surgery, none of the patients had received any treatment. TCRdb reprocessed the PCR reads via MiXCR. Here the sample spans some 23,000 clones, around an eighth being singletons. The sample was blood. The receptor set was obtained from a female donor with papillary thyroid cancer or a benign thyroid nodule (not recorded which). Some clones in this sample may be carry-over from other donors' samples.

This clone has at least ten counts. The V call is TRBV9, the J call TRBJ2-7, with D tentatively TRBD1 (6 bases). The CDR3 has 14 amino acids. Germline values: CDR1 SGDLS, CDR2 YYNGEE. Trimming removed 0 bases at V and 3 bases at J, with 10 bases between. CDR3 in DNA: TGTGCCAGCAGCGTAGGTGGACAGAACTACGAGCAGTACTTC. As protein: CASSVGGQNYEQYF.

Within the sample, this clone is medium-sized. CDR3 loop: CASSLTLGLAGSYEQYF. In DNA form, the CDR3 reads TGTGCCAGCAGCTTAACCCTTGGACTAGCGGGCAGCTACGAGCAGTACTTC. This chain links TRBV7-2 with TRBJ2-7; 11 nucleotides agree with TRBD2. Trimming removed 2 bases from V and 3 bases from J; junction bases left unmatched: 9. The CDR3 loop spans 17 amino acids. Germline V gene lookup returns CDR1 SGHTA and CDR2 FQGNSA.

This clone was recorded at least ten times. The chain combines TRBV10-3 with TRBJ1-2; no clear D. V lost 7 bases, J lost 7 bases, and 10 bases lay in between. The CDR3 extends over 11 amino acids. Per germline, CDR1 ENHRY and CDR2 SYGVKD. The CDR3 region is CAIKDNGGYTF. DNA for the CDR3: TGTGCCATCAAAGACAACGGTGGCTACACCTTC.

About this clone: A much bigger clone sits one base away, suggesting this may be a read error. This is likely a read error, given that the CDR3 carries no conserved phenylalanine or tryptophan at its end. The CDR3 nucleotides read TGCAGTGCCAAGCCGGGACTTCTCCACATTCAGTACTTA. Encoded protein: CSAKPGLLHIQYL. The chain couples TRBV20-1 to TRBJ2-4, with D perhaps matching TRBD2 (6 bases). V was cut by 6 bases and J by 8 bases, with 17 bases left in between. CDR3 size: 13 residues. Per the germline V gene, CDR1 is DFQATT and CDR2 is SNEGSKA (reference sequence).

This clone appeared many times. The rearrangement links TRBV6-2 or TRBV6-3 to TRBJ2-7; D gene unclear. Germline CDR1 reads MNHEY; CDR2 reads SVGEGT. There are 14 residues in the CDR3. Trimming took 5 bases from V and 3 from J, leaving 14 bases between them. CDR3 in amino acids: CASSPLRESYEQYF. The CDR3 DNA is TGTGCCAGCAGTCCCCTACGAGAGAGCTACGAGCAGTACTTC.

This clone was observed many times. The chain is built from TRBV6-1 and TRBJ1-1, with TRBD1 as a possible D gene (5 bases). The CDR3 loop spans 13 amino acids. Germline CDR1 MNHNS, CDR2 SASEGT. V gave up 7 bases and J gave up 5 bases, with 14 bases separating them. In DNA, the CDR3 is TGTGCCAGCACCCAGGGTTCTTGGACTGAAGCTTTCTTT. Protein sequence: CASTQGSWTEAFF.

This chain uses TRBV20-1 with TRBJ2-1, with 7 bases aligning to TRBD2. The CDR3 is made up of 14 amino acids. Germline-derived CDR1 and CDR2 are DFQATT and SNEGSKA (reference sequence). V gave up 1 base and J gave up 6 bases; unmatched junction bases: 6. CDR3 in amino acids: CSARGAGDVNEQFF. The DNA for the CDR3 is TGCAGTGCTAGAGGGGCGGGAGATGTCAATGAGCAGTTCTTC.

This clone was detected a few times. The chain has TRBV28 and TRBJ2-1, with 12 bases that match TRBD1. The J segment lost 7 bases and the V segment lost 6 bases, leaving 7 bases of the junction unmatched. The germline gives CDR1 MDHEN, CDR2 SYDVKM. CDR3 length: 15 amino acids. The CDR3 loop is CASSTRDRGQNEQFF. CDR3 sequence (DNA): TGTGCCAGCAGCACCCGGGACAGGGGGCAGAATGAGCAGTTCTTC.

This clone was counted ten times or more. V usage is TRBV11-2 and J usage is TRBJ1-1, with a possible D match to TRBD1 (5 bases). Between the trimmed V and J ends, which lost 2 bases and 1 base, there was a span of 14 bases. This CDR3 is built from 16 residues. Germline V gives CDR1 SGHAT, CDR2 FQNNGV. The CDR3 sequence: CASSLLGVSANTEAFF. Here the CDR3 DNA reads TGTGCCAGCAGCTTACTAGGGGTCTCTGCGAACACTGAAGCTTTCTTT.

The table lists this clone with many counts. The CDR3 spells CASSGAGGPSIPTDTQYF. As DNA, the CDR3 is TGCGCCAGCAGTGGGGCTGGCGGGCCTTCTATCCCCACAGATACGCAGTATTTT. The chain carries TRBV10-1 and TRBJ2-3; a weak D match, TRBD2 (5 bases). V was trimmed by 4 bases and J by 2 bases, leaving 22 bases between them. The CDR3 consists of 18 residues. CDR1 and CDR2 (germline): WNHNN, SYGVQD (reference sequence).

Concerning this clone itself: This may be a read error: a much more frequent sequence differs by one nucleotide. No conserved phenylalanine or tryptophan ends this CDR3, so it is likely a read error. The chain recombines TRBV3-1 with TRBJ1-2; D call uncertain. Deletions cut 1 base from V and 1 base from J, with 4 bases between. The CDR3 contains 13 residues. Germline CDR1 reads LGHDT; CDR2 reads YNNKEL (reference sequence). The CDR3 DNA reads TGTGCCAGCAGCCAAGGCGGTAACTATGGCTACACCCTC. This encodes CASSQGGNYGYTL.

This clone has a count of ten or more. The chain uses TRBV18 and TRBJ2-7; unclear D gene. CDR1 and CDR2 from the germline V gene are KGHSH and LQKENI. The CDR3 is 14 residues long. V lost 5 bases, J lost 3 bases, and 14 bases lay in between. The CDR3 protein is CASSDLKKHYEQYF. The CDR3 bases are TGTGCCAGCTCAGATCTCAAAAAACACTACGAGCAGTACTTC.

The sample holds many counts of this clone. CDR3 in DNA: TGTGCCAGCAGTTACCGCCTGGGGTTAGGCTACGAGCAGTACTTC. As protein: CASSYRLGLGYEQYF. The V call is TRBV6-2 or TRBV6-3, the J call TRBJ2-7; D is unclear. The CDR3 is 15 amino acids. The V and J ends lost 2 bases and 3 bases respectively, with 14 bases between them. CDR1 and CDR2 (germline): MNHEY, SVGEGT.

This clone was found many times. The rearrangement uses TRBV7-2 and TRBJ2-7; D possibly corresponds to TRBD1 (6 bases). The V gene lost 0 bases and the J gene lost 4 bases, with 13 bases spanning the gap. Germline V gene sequence: CDR1 SGHTA, CDR2 FQGNSA. This CDR3 region has 15 residues. CDR3 DNA: TGTGCCAGCAGCTTAGCTAGCCAGGGGATTTACGAGCAGTACTTC. Its translation: CASSLASQGIYEQYF. Full variable domain (rest looked up from reference TRBV7-2 and TRBJ2-7): GAGVSQSPSNKVTEKGKDVELRCDPISGHTALYWYRQSLGQGLEFLIYFQGNSAPDKSGLPSDRFSAERTGGSVSTLTIQRTQQEDSAVYLCASSLASQGIYEQYFGPGTRLTVT.

This clone was detected ten times or more. The chain joins TRBV7-8 to TRBJ2-4, with TRBD2 as a possible D gene (5 bases). This CDR3 contains 12 residues. Germline V gene data show CDR1 as SGHVS and CDR2 as FQNEAQ. With 6 bases removed from V and 12 bases from J, the gap between germline ends came to 15 bases. CDR3 residues: CASRGLAGDQYF. The CDR3 DNA follows: TGTGCCAGCAGAGGGCTCGCGGGTGATCAGTACTTC.

The rearrangement joins TRBV6-2 or TRBV6-3 to TRBJ2-3, with 12 bases identical to TRBD2. CDR1 MNHEY and CDR2 SVGEGT come from the germline V gene. This CDR3 comprises 17 residues. Trimming cost V 5 bases and J 2 bases; bases outside gene matches: 8. The CDR3 coding sequence is TGTGCCAGCAGTCGTGGACTAGCGGGAAGATACACAGATACGCAGTATTTT. Translating gives CASSRGLAGRYTDTQYF.

In this sample, this clone turned up many times. V usage is TRBV6-5 and J usage is TRBJ1-1; TRBD1 aligns across 7 bases. The CDR3 is made up of 14 amino acids. CDR1 and CDR2 (germline): MNHEY, SVGAGI. Germline trimming cut 3 bases from V and 5 bases from J; bases unmatched to any gene: 6. DNA for the CDR3: TGTGCCAGCAGTTATAACAGGGGAGAAACTGAAGCTTTCTTT. As protein: CASSYNRGETEAFF.

Concerning this clone itself: One junction end does not reproduce the germline sequence, and a read error may be involved. The chain recombines TRBV6-1 with TRBJ1-2; no reliable D call. This CDR3 has 13 amino acids. The germline V gene has CDR1 MNHNS and CDR2 SASEGT. CDR3 loop: CASMPGNGYCYTF. The CDR3 DNA is TGTGCCAGCATGCCGGGAAACGGCTATTGCTACACCTTC.

Many counts were recorded for this clone. This could be a read error, since a much larger clone is one nucleotide away. The same CDR3 also results from other DNA sequences found in this sample. The chain is built from TRBV10-3 and TRBJ2-7; the D gene could be TRBD1 or TRBD2 (6 bases each). The V end lost 4 bases, the J end lost 6 bases, and 10 bases lay between the germline ends. This CDR3 is built from 12 residues. The V gene's germline CDR1 is ENHRY and CDR2 SYGVKD. Here the CDR3 reads CAISGGGGEQYF. CDR3 bases: TGTGCCATCAGTGGTGGAGGGGGCGAGCAGTACTTC.

In its sample, this clone was seen a few times. A read error may produce the germline difference seen at one junction end. The chain recombines TRBV27 with TRBJ1-3, with 8 bases that match TRBD1. From germline, CDR1 is MNHEY and CDR2 SMNVEV (reference sequence). CDR3 size: 14 residues. The CDR3: CAGSLGTGGNTIYF. The CDR3 DNA is TGTGCCGGCAGTCTAGGGACAGGTGGAAACACCATATATTTT.

The chain couples TRBV28 to TRBJ2-2; D unclear. V dropped 2 bases and J dropped 1 base, with 8 bases sitting between them. This CDR3 is 15 amino acids long. CDR1 and CDR2 (germline): MDHEN, SYDVKM. CDR3 nucleotides: TGTGCCAGCAGTTTACCAGAAAAGAACACCGGGGAGCTGTTTTTT. This codes for CASSLPEKNTGELFF.

This clone came up many times. This rearrangement joins TRBV5-5 to TRBJ2-7; 8 bases are shared with TRBD1. This CDR3 region has 15 residues. Germline trimming cut 1 base from V and 0 bases from J; bases unmatched to any gene: 3. Germline V lookup: CDR1 SGHKS, CDR2 YYEKEE (reference sequence). Here the CDR3 DNA reads TGTGCCAGCAGCTTGTACAGGGGGGCCTCCTACGAGCAGTACTTC. This codes for CASSLYRGASYEQYF.

The table lists this clone with many counts. The V gene is TRBV11-1, the J gene TRBJ2-7, with 7 bases fitting TRBD1. V trimming: 3 bases; J trimming: 5 bases; junction bases outside the gene matches: 16. The CDR3 length is 17 residues. Germline V gives CDR1 SGHAT, CDR2 FQDESV (reference sequence). CDR3 sequence: CASSFDIRQGLSHEQYF. The CDR3 bases are TGTGCCAGCAGCTTCGATATTCGACAGGGATTGTCTCACGAGCAGTACTTC.

There are many counts of this clone. This same CDR3 is encoded by further DNA sequences in the sample. V is TRBV9 and J is TRBJ2-5; D not certain. The CDR3 totals 14 residues. The germline V gene encodes CDR1 SGDLS and CDR2 YYNGEE. The V and J ends lost 4 bases and 2 bases respectively, with 12 bases between them. The CDR3 coding sequence is TGTGCCAGCAGCTACCTAGACGCTCAAGAGACCCAGTACTTC. As protein: CASSYLDAQETQYF.

This clone was found many times. The chain uses TRBV5-1 and TRBJ1-3; D call uncertain. The CDR3 extends over 17 amino acids. The V gene lost 1 base and the J gene lost 0 bases, with 14 bases spanning the gap. Germline values: CDR1 SGHRS, CDR2 YFSETQ. The CDR3 DNA sequence: TGCGCCAGCAGCTTGTGGGGAGAGGATGACTCTGGAAACACCATATATTTT. It yields the protein CASSLWGEDDSGNTIYF.

The table lists this clone with many counts. Additional DNA sequences in this sample encode the identical CDR3. The chain couples TRBV18 to TRBJ1-3, with D unclear. Trimming left V 0 bases short and J 3 bases short, with 9 bases between. The germline CDR1 and CDR2 sequences are KGHSH and LQKENI. The CDR3 is made up of 15 amino acids. The chain's CDR3 is CASSPPSRSGNTIYF. DNA of the CDR3: TGTGCCAGCTCACCACCCTCTAGAAGTGGAAACACCATATATTTT.

The chain has TRBV28 and TRBJ1-5; D perhaps matches TRBD1 (6 bases). The ends were cut back, 7 bases at V and 9 bases at J, with 16 bases in the middle. CDR3 length equals 13 residues. Looked up from germline, CDR1 is MDHEN and CDR2 is SYDVKM. DNA for the CDR3: TGTGCCAGCACCCCTCAGTGGGGGCTGCCCCAGCATTTT. Its translation is CASTPQWGLPQHF. The complete variable domain, with remaining parts taken from reference TRBV28 and TRBJ1-5, reads DVKVTQSSRYLVKRTGEKVFLECVQDMDHENMFWYRQDPGLGLRLIYFSYDVKMKEKGDIPEGYSVSREKKERFSLILESASTNQTSMYLCASTPQWGLPQHFGDGTRLSIL.

The chain carries TRBV13 and TRBJ2-2, with D perhaps TRBD1 (6 bases). CDR1 PRHDT and CDR2 FYEKMQ come from the germline V gene (reference sequence). The CDR3 spans 15 residues. Trimming left V 6 bases short and J 6 bases short, with 17 bases between. The CDR3 DNA sequence: TGTGCCAGCAGTTGTGCACAGGGCGATTCCGGGGAGCTGTTTTTT. This encodes CASSCAQGDSGELFF.

This clone has at least ten counts. The J gene is TRBJ1-1, the V gene TRBV20-1; D might be TRBD1 (6 bases). Trimming left V 6 bases short and J 1 base short, with 9 bases between. This CDR3 contains 12 residues. Germline-derived CDR1 and CDR2 are DFQATT and SNEGSKA (reference sequence). CDR3 in amino acids: CSAMGQNTEAFF. DNA of the CDR3: TGCAGTGCCATGGGACAGAACACTGAAGCTTTCTTT.

By share of the sample, this clone is medium-sized (0.01 to 0.1%). V and J are TRBV15 and TRBJ2-3; no reliable D call. The ends were cut back, 3 bases at V and 0 bases at J, with 13 bases in the middle. CDR3 length: 16 residues. Germline V gives CDR1 LNHNV, CDR2 YYDKDF (reference sequence). CDR3 nucleotide sequence: TGTGCCACCAGCAGCCTACACAGCGCGAGCACAGATACGCAGTATTTT. Protein sequence: CATSSLHSASTDTQYF.

This clone was seen many times. J is TRBJ2-1 and V is TRBV9; 11 bases agree with TRBD2. The V gene end was trimmed by 8 bases and the J gene end by 7 bases; junction bases not matched to a gene: 8. There are 14 residues in the CDR3. Germline CDR1 reads SGDLS; CDR2 reads YYNGEE. CDR3 amino acids: CASESSGRYNEQFF. CDR3 nucleotides: TGTGCCAGTGAGTCTAGCGGGAGGTATAATGAGCAGTTCTTC.

In its sample, this clone is medium-sized. The same CDR3 is also encoded by other DNA sequences in this sample. The chain joins TRBV20-1 to TRBJ2-1; D might be TRBD2 (5 bases). V lost 8 bases and J lost 4, with 15 bases in between. Germline V gene sequence: CDR1 DFQATT, CDR2 SNEGSKA (reference sequence). The length of the CDR3 is 13 residues. As DNA, the CDR3 is TGCAGTCCAGGATCCCGAGGGTACAATGAGCAGTTCTTC. This encodes CSPGSRGYNEQFF.